What follows are 15 T cell receptor beta chains derived from one specimen sequenced in a study of T cells in Graves' hyperthyroidism and ophthalmopathy (dated by TCRdb to the late 2010s). Library construction relied on multiplex PCR. The sequencer listed for this sample is Illumina HiSeq 2000. TCR beta CDR3 regions were amplified from RNA transcripts. For the first round of RT-PCR on the TCR CDR3, the HTBI primer set was used together with the Qiagen OneStep RT-PCR kit. TCRdb ran its own pipeline on the public reads, namely fastp trimming at Q25 and MiXCR clone calling, and kept in-frame beta chains. Duplicate CDR3 protein sequences are folded into a single record with the most common DNA and genes. The sample data list around 400,000 distinct CDR3 sequences, and 15% to 18% of these were observed just once. Around 30% of the sample rests with the top ten. Source material: blood. These receptors came from a woman aged 18-29 years with Graves' hyperthyroidism that later progressed to Graves' ophthalmopathy.

This clonotype was found many times. V is TRBV7-8 and J is TRBJ1-5; the D is unclear. Trimming pared 5 bases from V and 1 base from J, leaving 21 bases between. The CDR3 runs 18 residues. CDR1 SGHVS and CDR2 FQNEAQ come from the germline V gene. The CDR3 spells CASSLRPEGGQSNQPQHF. CDR3 coding DNA: TGTGCCAGCAGCCTCCGACCAGAAGGTGGTCAAAGCAATCAGCCCCAGCATTTT.

Ten or more counts support this clonotype. The gene calls are TRBV7-9 and TRBJ1-1, with TRBD1 matching over 8 bases. The CDR3 runs 20 residues. The V gene end was trimmed by 2 bases and the J gene end by 3 bases; junction bases not matched to a gene: 20. Germline V gene lookup returns CDR1 SEHNR and CDR2 FQNEAQ (reference sequence). CDR3 coding DNA: TGTGCCAGCAGCTTAATCGGTCTTTGGACGGGGACAGGCCCACACACTGAAGCTTTCTTT. Its translation is CASSLIGLWTGTGPHTEAFF. The variable domain in full, with the rest retrieved from reference TRBV7-9 and TRBJ1-1, is DTGVSQNPRHKITKRGQNVTFRCDPISEHNRLYWYRQTLGQGPEFLTYFQNEAQLEKSRLLSDRFSAERPKGSFSTLEIQRTEQGDSAMYLCASSLIGLWTGTGPHTEAFFGQGTRLTVV.

This clonotype was seen repeatedly, ten times or more. The V gene is TRBV20-1, the J gene TRBJ2-7; maybe TRBD1 (5 bases). Germline-derived CDR1 and CDR2 are DFQATT and SNEGSKA (reference sequence). This CDR3 has 15 residues. Trimming shortened V by 3 bases and J by 1 base, and 16 bases separated the two germline ends. CDR3: CSARGLRLDSYEQYF. CDR3 sequence (DNA): TGCAGTGCTAGGGGGCTGCGACTCGATTCCTACGAGCAGTACTTC.

This clonotype has a count of ten or more. V and J are TRBV28 and TRBJ1-5; the D gene is possibly TRBD1 (6 bases). V lost 4 bases, J lost 6 bases, and 16 bases lay in between. The germline V gene encodes CDR1 MDHEN and CDR2 SYDVKM. CDR3 length equals 15 residues. The DNA of the CDR3 is TGTGCCAGCAGTTCAACTAACAGGGTTTCTCAGCCCCAGCATTTT. Translated: CASSSTNRVSQPQHF. Using reference TRBV28 and TRBJ1-5 for the parts outside the CDR3, the full variable domain is DVKVTQSSRYLVKRTGEKVFLECVQDMDHENMFWYRQDPGLGLRLIYFSYDVKMKEKGDIPEGYSVSREKKERFSLILESASTNQTSMYLCASSSTNRVSQPQHFGDGTRLSIL.

This clonotype was seen many times. The chain couples TRBV7-2 to TRBJ2-4, with 11 bases that match TRBD2. V shed 2 bases, J shed 4 bases, and the junction held 10 bases outside the gene matches. The CDR3 spans 18 residues. Germline V gene lookup returns CDR1 SGHTA and CDR2 FQGNSA. CDR3 amino acids: CASSLSSGRLSGKNIQYF. The DNA of the CDR3 is TGTGCCAGCAGCTTATCTAGCGGGAGGTTAAGTGGGAAAAACATTCAGTACTTC.

The table lists this clonotype with a few counts. A read error may be the cause here, since a much bigger clone is one base away. CDR3 region: CASSYGGPGNGQTQYF. The DNA of the CDR3 is TGTGCCAGCAGTTACGGGGGTCCAGGGAATGGACAGACCCAGTACTTC. The gene calls are TRBV6-5 and TRBJ2-5, with D perhaps given as TRBD1 or TRBD2 (5 bases each). In germline, CDR1 is MNHEY, CDR2 SVGAGI. The CDR3 runs to 16 residues. Trimming shortened V by 2 bases and J by 6 bases, and 19 bases separated the two germline ends.

The DNA for the CDR3 is TGCGCCAGCAGCTTGGGTTCCCACCCCGACTACGAGCAGTACTTC. Protein: CASSLGSHPDYEQYF. V is TRBV5-1 and J is TRBJ2-7; D unclear. V dropped 0 bases and J dropped 3 bases, with 13 bases sitting between them. There are 15 residues in the CDR3. Germline V gene data show CDR1 as SGHRS and CDR2 as YFSETQ.

This clonotype was observed at least ten times. This chain connects TRBV6-1 to TRBJ1-2; TRBD1 matches at 10 bases. Germline lookup yields CDR1 MNHNS and CDR2 SASEGT. With 1 base clipped from V and 7 bases from J, the junction kept 6 bases outside the gene matches. The CDR3 spans 15 residues. DNA for the CDR3: TGTGCCAGCAGTGAAGGTTTGGGACAGGGGCTTGGCTACACCTTC. As protein: CASSEGLGQGLGYTF.

Note on this clonotype: This may arise from a read error, as a much more abundant clone is one base away. The gene calls are TRBV10-3 and TRBJ2-7; D ambiguous. Trimming cost V 5 bases and J 5 bases, with 19 bases left between them. Germline CDR1 and CDR2: ENHRY and SYGVKD. This CDR3 region has 15 residues. The chain's CDR3 is CAISYSIGLRNEQYF. CDR3 DNA: TGTGCCATCAGTTACTCGATCGGGTTAAGGAACGAGCAGTACTTC.

The chain recombines TRBV4-3 with TRBJ1-4; no clear D gene. This CDR3 comprises 15 residues. V was shortened by 4 bases and J by 10 bases, with 19 bases between the two germline ends. The germline CDR1 and CDR2 sequences are LGHNA and YSLEER. CDR3 nucleotides: TGCGCCAGCAGCCTGGCAGCAGGCGAAGCGGGAAAACTGTTTTTT. Amino acid sequence: CASSLAAGEAGKLFF.

Comment on this clonotype: This clone may be a read error of a much larger clone one base away. As DNA, the CDR3 is TGTGCCAGCAGCTTAGGCCCGGAGGGGCTGGGCTATGAGCAGTACTTC. The encoded protein is CASSLGPEGLGYEQYF. The chain is built from TRBV13 and TRBJ2-7; TRBD2 is a possible D gene (6 bases). Germline CDR1 PRHDT, CDR2 FYEKMQ (reference sequence). Trimming took off 0 bases at V and 7 bases at J, with 19 bases between the two ends. The CDR3 loop spans 16 amino acids.

This clonotype was seen at least ten times. The chain recombines TRBV30 with TRBJ2-1, with 8 bases identical to TRBD2. CDR1 is GTSNPN, CDR2 SVGIG, per germline (reference sequence). V lost 1 base to trimming and J lost 4 bases; unmatched junction nucleotides: 9. The CDR3 spans 16 residues. CDR3 nucleotides: TGTGCCTGGAGTGAGTCCGGGAGGGCCCGTTACAATGAGCAGTTCTTC. Its protein is CAWSESGRARYNEQFF.

The sample holds many counts of this clonotype. The rearrangement joins TRBV6-2 or TRBV6-3 to TRBJ2-1; no clear D. The germline CDR1 and CDR2 sequences are MNHEY and SVGEGT. V lost 2 bases to trimming and J lost 0 bases, with 11 bases between them. The CDR3 totals 16 residues. The CDR3 DNA reads TGTGCCAGCAGTTACCCGACATCCCCCTCCTACAATGAGCAGTTCTTC. This translates into CASSYPTSPSYNEQFF.

V gene TRBV7-2 combines with J gene TRBJ2-3; 15 nucleotides match TRBD2. CDR3 size: 17 residues. V was clipped by 6 bases and J by 1 base; unmatched bases: 5. CDR1 is SGHTA, CDR2 FQGNSA, per germline. The CDR3 coding sequence is TGTGCCAGCAGTCAAGGACTAGCGGGAGGGCGCACAGATACGCAGTATTTT. Protein: CASSQGLAGGRTDTQYF.

With respect to this clonotype: A much larger clone lies a single base off, so this may be a read error. The CDR3 spells CASSPQFRGNRAGGYERYF. The CDR3 bases are TGTGCCAGCAGCCCTCAATTCCGGGGCAACAGGGCGGGGGGATACGAGCGGTACTTC. The V gene is TRBV7-8, the J gene TRBJ2-7, with 8 nucleotides matching TRBD2. Per germline, CDR1 SGHVS and CDR2 FQNEAQ. This CDR3 spans 19 amino acids.